This note documents a single TCR beta chain sequence. Its specificity is unknown. Per germline, CDR1 SQVTM and CDR2 ANQGSEA. The junction had 6 bases not matched to a gene; V was cut back by 3 bases and J by 14 bases. This CDR3 region has 11 residues. This sample is drawn from a study of CD8+ T cells in alopecia areata. The overall study: Tofacitinib was given for 6 to 18 months, then stopped for 6 months.

Following extraction, RNA underwent reverse transcription to cDNA, which served as the sequencing template. Repertoires were generated with immunoSEQ multiplex PCR, while TCRdb's copy carries only in-frame clones and drops some. In the table there are approximately 59,000 clones, 40% to 50% of which are singletons. Study results and limitations: Although TCR sharing was seen in mice, sharing across patients was less clear, possibly for HLA-related reasons.

Source: CD8+ T cells sorted from blood, taken at week 0. V usage is TRBV29-1 and J usage is TRBJ2-5; 10 bases fit TRBD2. The TCR originated in a human donor with alopecia areata. The CDR3 sequence is CSVEGGTSAYF. The CDR3 nucleotides read TGCAGCGTTGAGGGGGGGACTAGCGCCTACTTC. The full variable domain, its missing parts supplied by reference TRBV29-1 and TRBJ2-5, is SAVISQKPSRDICQRGTSLTIQCQVDSQVTMMFWYRQQPGQSLTLIATANQGSEATYESGFVIDKFPISRPNLTFSTLTVSNMSPEDSSIYLCSVEGGTSAYFGPGTRLLVL.